These T cell receptor beta chains were read from a single sample in a study of PD-L1 blockade in urothelial cancer. Sequencing was performed with immunoSEQ multiplex PCR; in TCRdb, only in-frame clones are kept and a portion is missing. Of 35,000 to 40,000 clones in the sample, approximately 80% were seen once. Sequencing was performed on PBMCs, taken around atezolizumab (anti-PD-L1) treatment. All receptors come from an older man with urothelial cancer. The CDR3 runs from the conserved cysteine through the conserved F or W. The D gene is left open where the match is weak.

TRBJ1-2	-	TRBV4-2	TGTGCCAGCAGCCAAGCTGGGACAAGGGAGCAGAACTATGGCTACACCTTC	CASSQAGTREQNYGYTF
TRBJ1-1	-	TRBV7-2	TGTGCCAGCAGCCTCCCCCAGCGTTCTAGTACAGCTTTCTTT	CASSLPQRSSTAFF
TRBJ1-6	-	TRBV19	TGTGCCAGTAGTATAGACCGGTATAATTCACCCCTCCACTTT	CASSIDRYNSPLHF
TRBJ2-1	TRBD2	TRBV4-3	TGCGCCAGCAGCCAAGATGCCAGCGGGGAATACAATGAGCAGTTCTTC	CASSQDASGEYNEQFF
TRBJ2-7	TRBD1	TRBV27	TGTGCCAGCAGTTTATCGCCAGGGGGCTATTCCTACGAGCAGTACTTC	CASSLSPGGYSYEQYF
TRBJ1-1	TRBD1	TRBV19	TGTGCCAGTTTTCCGGGACAGGGGCGTCCGAACACTGAAGCTTTCTTT	CASFPGQGRPNTEAFF
TRBJ2-5	TRBD2	TRBV29-1	TGCGGCGGGGGAGAGGGAGAGACCCAGTACTTC	CGGGEGETQYF
TRBJ1-5	-	TRBV7-9	TGTGCCAGCAGCTTAGAGACGCGGGGTCAGCCCCAGCATTTT	CASSLETRGQPQHF
TRBJ1-6	TRBD1	TRBV27	TGTGCCAGCAGTCACGACAGGGGCGAAGGTTCACCCCTCCACTTT	CASSHDRGEGSPLHF
TRBJ1-1	-	TRBV7-6	TGTGCCAGCAGCGGGGGGTTGGGTACTGAAGCTTTCTTT	CASSGGLGTEAFF
TRBJ1-5	TRBD1	TRBV19	TGTGCCAGTAGATCGGATAGGGGACAGAGTAGCAATCAGCCCCAGCATTTT	CASRSDRGQSSNQPQHF
TRBJ2-3	-	TRBV6-1	TGTGCCAGCAGTGCCTGGGCGGGTGCGCAGTATTTT	CASSAWAGAQYF
TRBJ1-2	-	TRBV5-8	TGTGCCAGCAGCTTGCAGGGCCGGGGCTACACCTTC	CASSLQGRGYTF
TRBJ2-7	TRBD1	TRBV14	TGTGCCAGCAGGTCGGGACAGGGTGGAGAGCAGTACTTC	CASRSGQGGEQYF
TRBJ2-1	-	TRBV4-1	TGCGCCAGCAGCCCCGACGACAGTTCAGTTGATGAGCAGTTCTTC	CASSPDDSSVDEQFF
TRBJ1-1	TRBD1	TRBV10-3	TGTGCCATCAGTGAGGGACAGGGAGCTGAAGCTTTCTTT	CAISEGQGAEAFF
TRBJ1-2	-	TRBV28	TGTGCCAGCAGCATCCCGGCGGGTGGCTACACCTTC	CASSIPAGGYTF
TRBJ1-1	-	TRBV6-5	TGTGCCAGCAGTTACTCATCGCAGGCGAACACTGAAGCTTTCTTT	CASSYSSQANTEAFF
TRBJ2-1	-	TRBV7-3	TGTGCCAGCAGCTTACAAAGCGTTAGCTCCTACAATGAGCAGTTCTTC	CASSLQSVSSYNEQFF